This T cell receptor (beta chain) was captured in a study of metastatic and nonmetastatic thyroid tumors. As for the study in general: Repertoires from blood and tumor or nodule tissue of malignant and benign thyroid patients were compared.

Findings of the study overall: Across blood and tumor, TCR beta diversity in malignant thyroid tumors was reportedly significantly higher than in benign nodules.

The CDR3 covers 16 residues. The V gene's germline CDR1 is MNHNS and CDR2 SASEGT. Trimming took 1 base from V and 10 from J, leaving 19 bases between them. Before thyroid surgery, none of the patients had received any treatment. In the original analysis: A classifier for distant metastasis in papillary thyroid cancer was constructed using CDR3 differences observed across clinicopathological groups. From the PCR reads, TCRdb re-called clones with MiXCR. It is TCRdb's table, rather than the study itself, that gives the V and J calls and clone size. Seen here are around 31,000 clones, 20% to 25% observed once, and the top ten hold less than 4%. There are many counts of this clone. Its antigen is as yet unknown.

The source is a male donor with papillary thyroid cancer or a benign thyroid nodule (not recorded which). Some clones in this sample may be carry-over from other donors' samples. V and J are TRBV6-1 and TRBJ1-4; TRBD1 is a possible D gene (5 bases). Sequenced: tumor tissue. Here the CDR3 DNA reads TGTGCCAGCAGTGAAGGCAGTGAGGGGATCTTCGGAAAACTGTTTTTT. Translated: CASSEGSEGIFGKLFF.